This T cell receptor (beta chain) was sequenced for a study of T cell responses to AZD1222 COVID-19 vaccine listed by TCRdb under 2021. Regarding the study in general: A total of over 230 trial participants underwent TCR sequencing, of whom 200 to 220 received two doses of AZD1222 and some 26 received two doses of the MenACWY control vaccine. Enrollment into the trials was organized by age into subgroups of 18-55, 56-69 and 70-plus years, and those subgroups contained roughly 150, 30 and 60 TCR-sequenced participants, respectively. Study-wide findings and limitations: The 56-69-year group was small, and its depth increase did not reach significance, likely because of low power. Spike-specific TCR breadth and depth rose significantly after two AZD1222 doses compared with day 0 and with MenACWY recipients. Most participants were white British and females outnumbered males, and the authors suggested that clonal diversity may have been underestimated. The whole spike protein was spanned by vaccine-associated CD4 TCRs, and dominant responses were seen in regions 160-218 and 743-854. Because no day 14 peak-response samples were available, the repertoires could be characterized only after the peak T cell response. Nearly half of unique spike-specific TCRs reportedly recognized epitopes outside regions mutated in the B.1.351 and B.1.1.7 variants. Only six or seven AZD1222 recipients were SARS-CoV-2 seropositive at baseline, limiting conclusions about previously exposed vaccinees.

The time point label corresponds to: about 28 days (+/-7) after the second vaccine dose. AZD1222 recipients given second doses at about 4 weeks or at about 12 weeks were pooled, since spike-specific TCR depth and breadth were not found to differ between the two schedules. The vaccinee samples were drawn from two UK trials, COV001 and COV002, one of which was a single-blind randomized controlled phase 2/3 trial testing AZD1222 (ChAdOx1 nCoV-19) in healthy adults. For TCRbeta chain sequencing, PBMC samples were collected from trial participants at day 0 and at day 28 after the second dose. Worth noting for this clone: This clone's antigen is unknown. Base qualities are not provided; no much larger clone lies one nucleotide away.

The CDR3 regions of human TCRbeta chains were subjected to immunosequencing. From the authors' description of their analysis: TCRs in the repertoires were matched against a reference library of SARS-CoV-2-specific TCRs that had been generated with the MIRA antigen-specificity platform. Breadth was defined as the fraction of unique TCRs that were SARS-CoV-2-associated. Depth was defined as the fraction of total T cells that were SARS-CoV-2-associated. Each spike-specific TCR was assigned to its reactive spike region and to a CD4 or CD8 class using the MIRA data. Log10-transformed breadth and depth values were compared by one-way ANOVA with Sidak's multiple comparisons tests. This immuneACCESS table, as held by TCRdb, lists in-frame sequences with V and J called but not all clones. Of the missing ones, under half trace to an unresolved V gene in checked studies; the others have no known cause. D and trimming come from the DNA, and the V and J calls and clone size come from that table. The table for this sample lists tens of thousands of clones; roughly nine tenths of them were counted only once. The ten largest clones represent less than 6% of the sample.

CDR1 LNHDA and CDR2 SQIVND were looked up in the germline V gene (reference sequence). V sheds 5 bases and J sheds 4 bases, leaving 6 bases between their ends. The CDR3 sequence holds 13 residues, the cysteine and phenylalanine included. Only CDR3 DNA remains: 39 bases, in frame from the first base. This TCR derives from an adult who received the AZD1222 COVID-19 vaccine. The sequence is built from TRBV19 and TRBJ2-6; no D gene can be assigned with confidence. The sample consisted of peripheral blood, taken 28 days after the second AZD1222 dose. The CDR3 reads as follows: CASSQTGANVLTF. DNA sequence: TGTGCCAGTAGTCAGACAGGGGCCAACGTCCTGACTTTC.